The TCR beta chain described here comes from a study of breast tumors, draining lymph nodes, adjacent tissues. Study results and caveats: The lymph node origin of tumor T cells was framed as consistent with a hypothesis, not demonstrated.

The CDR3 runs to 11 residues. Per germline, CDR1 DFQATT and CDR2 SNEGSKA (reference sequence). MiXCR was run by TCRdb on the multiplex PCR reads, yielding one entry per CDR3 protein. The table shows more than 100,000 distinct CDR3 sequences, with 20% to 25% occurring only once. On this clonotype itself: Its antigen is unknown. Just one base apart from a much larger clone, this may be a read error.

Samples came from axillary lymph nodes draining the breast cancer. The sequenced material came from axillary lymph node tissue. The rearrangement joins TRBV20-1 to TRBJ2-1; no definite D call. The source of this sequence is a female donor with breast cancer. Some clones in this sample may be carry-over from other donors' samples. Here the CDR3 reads CSARSLNERFF. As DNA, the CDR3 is TGCAGTGCTAGAAGCCTTAATGAGCGGTTCTTC.